Following are 10 T cell receptor beta chains from one sample sequenced in a study of Graves' ophthalmopathy and Graves' hyperthyroidism. Beta-chain TCR CDR3 regions were amplified from RNA transcripts. The library came from an HTBI-primed first-round RT-PCR and a second-round multiplex PCR. TCRdb reprocessed the multiplex PCR reads via MiXCR and lists one record per CDR3 protein. The repertoire holds roughly 400,000 distinct CDR3 sequences, approximately 15% seen once, with roughly 7% in the top ten. The sample was peripheral blood. The receptors here all came from a woman younger than 30 with stable Graves' hyperthyroidism.

The rearrangement joins TRBV10-3 to TRBJ2-5, with 9 nucleotides matching TRBD1. The V gene end was trimmed by 5 bases and the J gene end by 2 bases; junction bases not matched to a gene: 9. This CDR3 is 16 amino acids long. CDR1 and CDR2 from the germline V gene are ENHRY and SYGVKD. The CDR3 nucleotides are TGTGCCATCAGTCTAGGGACAGGGACGCGACAAGAGACCCAGTACTTC. Its protein is CAISLGTGTRQETQYF.

J is TRBJ1-1 and V is TRBV6-1, with a weak D call TRBD1 (5 bases). The germline V and J ends were trimmed by 9 bases and 1 base, with 12 bases remaining between them. Germline V gene sequence: CDR1 MNHNS, CDR2 SASEGT. The CDR3 length is 13 residues. The CDR3 loop reads CASTRGENTEAFF. The DNA for the CDR3 is TGTGCCAGTACCCGGGGGGAGAACACTGAAGCTTTCTTT.

About this clonotype itself: This may arise from a read error, as a much more abundant clone is one base away. The chain employs TRBV11-2 and TRBJ1-2, with D perhaps TRBD1 (5 bases). This CDR3 spans 16 amino acids. Germline assignment: CDR1 SGHAT and CDR2 FQNNGV. CDR3 residues: CASSVDGGGVNYGYTF. CDR3 bases: TGTGCCAGCAGCGTAGATGGGGGTGGGGTAAACTATGGCTACACCTTC.

This clonotype was counted ten times or more. The J gene is TRBJ2-5, the V gene TRBV18, with D uncertain. The CDR3 consists of 13 residues. The germline gives CDR1 KGHSH, CDR2 LQKENI. V dropped 2 bases and J dropped 1 base, with 5 bases sitting between them. Here the CDR3 DNA reads TGTGCCAGCTCACCAGTGCCCCAAGAGACCCAGTACTTC. Protein sequence: CASSPVPQETQYF.

This clonotype has a count of ten or more. Here the CDR3 reads CASSIGLTGNQETQYF. In DNA, the CDR3 is TGTGCCAGTAGTATAGGCCTGACAGGGAATCAAGAGACCCAGTACTTC. V is TRBV19 and J is TRBJ2-5, with 7 bases identical to TRBD1. In germline, CDR1 is LNHDA, CDR2 SQIVND (reference sequence). V was pared by 1 base and J by 2 bases, with 7 bases of the junction left unmatched. This CDR3 region has 16 residues.

About this clonotype itself: A much larger clone is a single base away; this may be a read error. The V call is TRBV10-3, the J call TRBJ1-5, with D maybe TRBD1 (6 bases). The V end lost 7 bases, the J end lost 2 bases, and 15 bases lay between the germline ends. The CDR3 spans 15 residues. Germline assignment: CDR1 ENHRY and CDR2 SYGVKD. CDR3: CAIIKGGYGNQPQHF. The CDR3 nucleotides are TGTGCCATCATCAAGGGGGGTTACGGCAATCAGCCCCAGCATTTT.

Ten or more counts support this clonotype. CDR3 in amino acids: CASSYQGNLDTEAFF. The CDR3 nucleotides read TGTGCCAGCAGCTACCAGGGTAATCTAGACACTGAAGCTTTCTTT. The rearrangement uses TRBV7-2 and TRBJ1-1; TRBD1 might be the D (5 bases). The germline V gene has CDR1 SGHTA and CDR2 FQGNSA. The CDR3 covers 15 residues. Between the trimmed V and J ends, which lost 4 bases and 3 bases, there was a span of 15 bases.

This clonotype was seen a handful of times. V is TRBV18 and J is TRBJ2-7, with D maybe TRBD1 (5 bases). In germline, CDR1 is KGHSH, CDR2 LQKENI. V was trimmed by 1 base and J by 5 bases, leaving 15 bases between them. The length of the CDR3 is 15 residues. The CDR3 nucleotides are TGTGCCAGCTCACCACTAGGGGCCAAGAGGAACGAGCAGTACTTC. Translated, it gives CASSPLGAKRNEQYF. The complete variable domain, with remaining parts taken from reference TRBV18 and TRBJ2-7, reads NAGVMQNPRHLVRRRGQEARLRCSPMKGHSHVYWYRQLPEEGLKFMVYLQKENIIDESGMPKERFSAEFPKEGPSILRIQQVVRGDSAAYFCASSPLGAKRNEQYFGPGTRLTVT.

V and J are TRBV18 and TRBJ1-1, with 10 bases lining up with TRBD1. CDR1 is KGHSH, CDR2 LQKENI, per germline. The junction had 8 bases not matched to a gene; V was cut back by 4 bases and J by 6 bases. This CDR3 is 15 amino acids long. CDR3 sequence: CASSRQGANLAEAFF. The CDR3 region has the DNA TGTGCCAGCTCACGACAGGGGGCAAATCTCGCTGAAGCTTTCTTT.

This clonotype was seen repeatedly, ten times or more. V gene TRBV6-5 combines with J gene TRBJ1-2; 7 nucleotides align to TRBD1. V was pared by 2 bases and J by 3 bases, with 0 bases of the junction left unmatched. Germline CDR1 reads MNHEY; CDR2 reads SVGAGI. This CDR3 contains 13 residues. Here the CDR3 reads CASSYRGHYGYTF. The DNA of the CDR3 is TGTGCCAGCAGTTACAGGGGGCACTATGGCTACACCTTC.